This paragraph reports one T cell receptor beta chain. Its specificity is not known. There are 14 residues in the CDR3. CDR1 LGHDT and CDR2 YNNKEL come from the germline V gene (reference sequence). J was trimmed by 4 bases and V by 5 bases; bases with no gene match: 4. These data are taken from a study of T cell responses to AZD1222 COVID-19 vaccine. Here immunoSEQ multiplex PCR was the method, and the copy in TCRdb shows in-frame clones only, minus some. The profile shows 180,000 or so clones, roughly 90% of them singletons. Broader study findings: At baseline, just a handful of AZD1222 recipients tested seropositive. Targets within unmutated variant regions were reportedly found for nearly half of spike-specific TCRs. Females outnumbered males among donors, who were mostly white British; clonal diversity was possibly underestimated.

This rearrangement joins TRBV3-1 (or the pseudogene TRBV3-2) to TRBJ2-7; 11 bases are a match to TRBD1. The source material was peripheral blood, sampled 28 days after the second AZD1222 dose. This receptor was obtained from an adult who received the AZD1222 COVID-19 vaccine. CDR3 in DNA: TGTGCCAGCAGCGTGGGACAGGGGGGGTACGAGCAGTACTTC. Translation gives CASSVGQGGYEQYF.